Sequencing of this TCR beta chain was carried out in a study of regulatory T cells in long-lasting Graves disease. Time point indicated: newly diagnosed GD, antithyroid drugs for less than 3 months. The TCR library used RNA extracted from PBMCs. V was shortened by 5 bases and J by 3 bases, with 14 bases between the two germline ends. The CDR3 runs 15 residues. This clonotype was seen repeatedly, ten times or more. Construction of the TCR beta libraries employed iRepertoire HTBI primers in conjunction with Arm-PCR of CDR3 regions. A single record per CDR3 protein comes from TCRdb applying MiXCR to the multiplex PCR reads. The sample contains some 200,000 distinct CDR3 sequences, roughly a fifth of which appear only once. The same data also went into a second study, on T cells in Graves' hyperthyroidism and ophthalmopathy.

The sequence was collected from a woman younger than 45 with Graves disease. This sample comprised peripheral blood mononuclear cells (PBMCs), obtained at new diagnosis, from a patient treated with antithyroid drugs. The chain links TRBV12-3 or TRBV12-4 to TRBJ1-5, with a weak D call TRBD1 (5 bases). The CDR3 loop reads CASSPGGFHNQPQHF. The CDR3 DNA reads TGTGCCAGCAGTCCCGGGGGGTTTCACAATCAGCCCCAGCATTTT.